This T cell receptor (beta chain) came from a study of shared clonotypes between healthy human individuals. In this sample, this clone turned up a few times. Its antigen is as yet unknown. General study findings and limits: Approximately 5% of naive CD4 clonotypes were shared across four donors.

CDR3 length: 15 amino acids. Losses at the gene ends were 5 bases for V and 0 bases for J; bases not matched to a gene: 4. Germline assignment: CDR1 SNHLY and CDR2 FYNNEI. The repertoire was sequenced with immunoSEQ multiplex PCR; TCRdb's copy has only in-frame clones and lacks some. Among about a million clones listed, approximately 80% were seen once. The origin of this receptor is a man in his late teens or twenties in good health. Some clones in this sample may be carry-over from other donors' samples. The chain is built from TRBV2 and TRBJ1-3; 7 bases are a match to TRBD1. The sequenced material came from memory CD4+ T cells from PBMCs. Subset here: CD45RA-negative fraction. This chain's CDR3 is CASSLDRSSGNTIYF. The CDR3 region has the DNA TGTGCCAGCAGTTTGGACAGGAGCTCTGGAAACACCATATATTTT.